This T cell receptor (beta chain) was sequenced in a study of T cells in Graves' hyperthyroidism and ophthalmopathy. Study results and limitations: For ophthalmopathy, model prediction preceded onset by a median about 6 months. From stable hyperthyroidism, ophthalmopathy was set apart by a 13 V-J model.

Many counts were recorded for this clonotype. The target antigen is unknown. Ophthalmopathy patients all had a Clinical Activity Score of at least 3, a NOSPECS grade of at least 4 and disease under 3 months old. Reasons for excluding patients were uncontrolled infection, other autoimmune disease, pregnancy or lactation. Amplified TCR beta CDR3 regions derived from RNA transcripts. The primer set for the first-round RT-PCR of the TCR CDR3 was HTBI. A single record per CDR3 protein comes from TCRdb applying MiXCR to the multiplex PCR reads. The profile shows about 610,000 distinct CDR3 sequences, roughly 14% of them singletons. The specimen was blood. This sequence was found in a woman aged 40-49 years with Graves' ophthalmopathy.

CDR3 protein: CASSTRTGPGTQYF. The DNA for the CDR3 is TGTGCCAGCAGTACCCGGACAGGCCCAGGGACCCAGTACTTC. The V call is TRBV6-5, the J call TRBJ2-5, with TRBD1 matching over 7 bases. CDR1 MNHEY and CDR2 SVGAGI come from the germline V gene. The ends lost 5 bases at V and 7 bases at J; junction bases unmatched: 10. This CDR3 has 14 residues.